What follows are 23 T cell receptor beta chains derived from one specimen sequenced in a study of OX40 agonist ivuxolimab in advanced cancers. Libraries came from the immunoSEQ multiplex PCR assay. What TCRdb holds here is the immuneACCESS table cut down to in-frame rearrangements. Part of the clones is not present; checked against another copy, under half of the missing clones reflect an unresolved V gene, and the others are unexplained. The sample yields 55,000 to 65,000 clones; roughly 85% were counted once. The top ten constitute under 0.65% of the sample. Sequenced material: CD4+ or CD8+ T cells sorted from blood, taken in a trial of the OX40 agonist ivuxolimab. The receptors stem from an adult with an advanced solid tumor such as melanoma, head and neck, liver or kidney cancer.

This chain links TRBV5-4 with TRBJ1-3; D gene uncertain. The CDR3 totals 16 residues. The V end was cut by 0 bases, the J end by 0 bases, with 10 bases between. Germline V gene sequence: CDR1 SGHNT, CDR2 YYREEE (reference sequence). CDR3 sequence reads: CASSLVRTASGNTIYF. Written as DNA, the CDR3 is TGTGCCAGCAGCTTGGTGAGGACTGCCTCTGGAAACACCATATATTTT.

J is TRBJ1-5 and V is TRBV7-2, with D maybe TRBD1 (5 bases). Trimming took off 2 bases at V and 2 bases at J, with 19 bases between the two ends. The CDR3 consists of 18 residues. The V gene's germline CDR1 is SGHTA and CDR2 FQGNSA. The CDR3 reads CASSLRGQAEIGNQPQHF. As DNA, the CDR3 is TGTGCCAGCAGCTTAAGGGGCCAGGCTGAAATAGGCAATCAGCCCCAGCATTTT.

The CDR3: CASTRTGVAYGYTF. CDR3 sequence (DNA): TGTGCCTCGACGAGGACAGGGGTCGCCTATGGCTACACCTTC. The rearrangement uses TRBV30 and TRBJ1-2, with 9 bases lining up with TRBD1. The CDR3 is 14 residues long. Germline V CDR1 and CDR2: GTSNPN, SVGIG (reference sequence). Unmatched junction bases numbered 10, after V lost 7 bases and J lost 4 bases.

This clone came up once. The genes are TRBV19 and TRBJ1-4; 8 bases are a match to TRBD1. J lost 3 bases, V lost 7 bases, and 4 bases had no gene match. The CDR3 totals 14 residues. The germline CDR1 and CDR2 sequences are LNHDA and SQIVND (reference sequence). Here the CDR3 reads CASTTGGSNEKLFF. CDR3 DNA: TGTGCCAGTACAACAGGGGGTTCTAATGAAAAACTGTTTTTT.

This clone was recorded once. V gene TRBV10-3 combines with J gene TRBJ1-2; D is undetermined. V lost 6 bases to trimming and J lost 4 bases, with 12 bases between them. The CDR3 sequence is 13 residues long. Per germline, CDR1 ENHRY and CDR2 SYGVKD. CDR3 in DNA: TGTGCCATCAGCTTCGACTCCCCCTATGGCTACACCTTC. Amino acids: CAISFDSPYGYTF.

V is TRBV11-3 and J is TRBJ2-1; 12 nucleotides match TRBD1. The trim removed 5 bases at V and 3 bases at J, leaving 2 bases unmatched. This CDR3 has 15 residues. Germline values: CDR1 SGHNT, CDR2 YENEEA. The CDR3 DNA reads TGTGCCAGCAGCCGGGACAGGGGGCTCTACAATGAGCAGTTCTTC. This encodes CASSRDRGLYNEQFF.

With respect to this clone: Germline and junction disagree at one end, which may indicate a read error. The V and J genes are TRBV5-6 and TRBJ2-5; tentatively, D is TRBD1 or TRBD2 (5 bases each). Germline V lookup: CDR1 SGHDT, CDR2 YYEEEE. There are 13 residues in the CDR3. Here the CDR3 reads CAGSSGARETQYF. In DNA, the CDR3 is TGTGCCGGCAGTTCCGGGGCACGGGAGACCCAGTACTTC.

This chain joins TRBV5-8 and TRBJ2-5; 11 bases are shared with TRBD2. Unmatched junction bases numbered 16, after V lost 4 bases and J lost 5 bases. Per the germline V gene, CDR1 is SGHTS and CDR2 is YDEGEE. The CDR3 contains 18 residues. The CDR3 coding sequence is TGTGCCAGCAGCCCCACTAGCGGGAGCTCTGTCCCCGATGAGACCCAGTACTTC. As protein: CASSPTSGSSVPDETQYF.

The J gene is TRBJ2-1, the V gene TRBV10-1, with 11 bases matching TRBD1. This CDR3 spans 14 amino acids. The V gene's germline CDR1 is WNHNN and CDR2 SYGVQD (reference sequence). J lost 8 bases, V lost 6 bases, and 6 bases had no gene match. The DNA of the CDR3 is TGCGCCAGCAGATCCGGGACAGGGGGGGATGAGCAGTTCTTC. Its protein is CASRSGTGGDEQFF.

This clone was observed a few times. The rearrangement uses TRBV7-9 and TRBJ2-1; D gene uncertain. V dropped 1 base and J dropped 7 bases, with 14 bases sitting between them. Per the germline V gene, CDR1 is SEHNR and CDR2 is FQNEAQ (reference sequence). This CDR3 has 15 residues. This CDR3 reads CASSLVGPLENEQFF. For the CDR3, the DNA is TGTGCCAGCAGCTTAGTTGGTCCGTTGGAGAATGAGCAGTTCTTC. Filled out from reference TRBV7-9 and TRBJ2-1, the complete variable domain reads DTGVSQNPRHKITKRGQNVTFRCDPISEHNRLYWYRQTLGQGPEFLTYFQNEAQLEKSRLLSDRFSAERPKGSFSTLEIQRTEQGDSAMYLCASSLVGPLENEQFFGPGTRLTVL.

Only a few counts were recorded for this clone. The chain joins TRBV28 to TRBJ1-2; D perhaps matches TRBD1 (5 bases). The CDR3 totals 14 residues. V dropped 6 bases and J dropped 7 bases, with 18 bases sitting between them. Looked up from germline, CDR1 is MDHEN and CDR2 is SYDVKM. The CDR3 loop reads CASSPLGGPGGYTF. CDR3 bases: TGTGCCAGCAGCCCCTTGGGGGGACCGGGTGGCTACACCTTC.

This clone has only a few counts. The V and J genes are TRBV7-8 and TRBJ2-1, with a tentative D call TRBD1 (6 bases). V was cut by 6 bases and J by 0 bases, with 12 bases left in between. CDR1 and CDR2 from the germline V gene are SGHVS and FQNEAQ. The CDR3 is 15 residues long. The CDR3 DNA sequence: TGTGCCAGCAGTCGAGGGGGTAGCTCCTACAATGAGCAGTTCTTC. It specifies CASSRGGSSYNEQFF.

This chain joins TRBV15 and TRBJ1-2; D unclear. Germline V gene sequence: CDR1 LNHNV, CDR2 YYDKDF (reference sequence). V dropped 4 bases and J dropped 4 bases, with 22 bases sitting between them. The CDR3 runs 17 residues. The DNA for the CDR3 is TGTGCCACCAGCACATGCCCCCCCCCGGGTCTTGGCTATGGCTACACCTTC. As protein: CATSTCPPPGLGYGYTF.

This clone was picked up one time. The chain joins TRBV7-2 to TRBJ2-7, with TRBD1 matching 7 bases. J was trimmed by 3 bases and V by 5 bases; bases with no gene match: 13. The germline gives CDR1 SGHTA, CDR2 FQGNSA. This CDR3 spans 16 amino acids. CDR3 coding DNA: TGTGCCAGCAGCACCTCCGGGACAGCAACTCACTACGAGCAGTACTTC. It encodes CASSTSGTATHYEQYF.

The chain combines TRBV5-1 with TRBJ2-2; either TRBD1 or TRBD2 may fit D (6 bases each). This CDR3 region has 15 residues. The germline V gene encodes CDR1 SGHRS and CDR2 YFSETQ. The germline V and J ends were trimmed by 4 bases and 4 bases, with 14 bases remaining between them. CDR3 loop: CASSEGGRGTGELFF. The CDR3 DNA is TGCGCCAGCAGCGAAGGGGGGCGAGGCACCGGGGAGCTGTTTTTT.

The CDR3 sequence is CASSSDSNTEAFF. The CDR3 bases are TGTGCCAGCAGTTCTGACTCGAACACTGAAGCTTTCTTT. V gene TRBV7-6 combines with J gene TRBJ1-1; D is ambiguous. CDR1 and CDR2 (germline): SGHVS, FNYEAQ. V lost 6 bases, J lost 1 base, and 9 bases lay in between. This CDR3 region has 13 residues.

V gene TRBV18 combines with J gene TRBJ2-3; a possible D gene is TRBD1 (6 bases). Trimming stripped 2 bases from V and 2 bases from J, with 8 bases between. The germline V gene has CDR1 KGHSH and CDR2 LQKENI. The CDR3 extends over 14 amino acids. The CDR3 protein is CASSPGGLTDTQYF. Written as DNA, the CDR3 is TGTGCCAGCTCACCAGGGGGCCTCACAGATACGCAGTATTTT.

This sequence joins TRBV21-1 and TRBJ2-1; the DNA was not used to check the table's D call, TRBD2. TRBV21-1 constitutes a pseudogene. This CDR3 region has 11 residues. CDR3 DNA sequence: TGTGCCAGCATCTTGTACAATGAGCAGTTCTTC. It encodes CASILYNEQFF.

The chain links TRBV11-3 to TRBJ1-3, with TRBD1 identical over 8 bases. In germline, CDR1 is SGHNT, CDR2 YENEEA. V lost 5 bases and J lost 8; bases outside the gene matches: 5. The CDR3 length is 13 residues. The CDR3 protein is CASSLGTGDTIYF. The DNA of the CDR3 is TGTGCCAGCAGCCTAGGGACAGGAGACACCATATATTTT.

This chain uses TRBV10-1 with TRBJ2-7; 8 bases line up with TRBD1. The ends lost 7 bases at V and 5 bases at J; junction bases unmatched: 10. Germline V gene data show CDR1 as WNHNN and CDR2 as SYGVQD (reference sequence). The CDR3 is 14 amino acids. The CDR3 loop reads CASTMGQVPHEQYF. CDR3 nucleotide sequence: TGCGCCAGCACGATGGGACAGGTCCCCCACGAGCAGTACTTC.

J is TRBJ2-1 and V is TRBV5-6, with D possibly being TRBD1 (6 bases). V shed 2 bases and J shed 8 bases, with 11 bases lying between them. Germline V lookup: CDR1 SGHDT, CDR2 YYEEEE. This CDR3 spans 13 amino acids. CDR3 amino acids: CASSLQGVHEQFF. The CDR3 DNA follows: TGTGCCAGCAGCTTACAGGGTGTACATGAGCAGTTCTTC. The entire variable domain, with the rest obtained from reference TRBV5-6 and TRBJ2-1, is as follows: DAGVTQSPTHLIKTRGQQVTLRCSPKSGHDTVSWYQQALGQGPQFIFQYYEEEERQRGNFPDRFSGHQFPNYSSELNVNALLLGDSALYLCASSLQGVHEQFFGPGTRLTVL.

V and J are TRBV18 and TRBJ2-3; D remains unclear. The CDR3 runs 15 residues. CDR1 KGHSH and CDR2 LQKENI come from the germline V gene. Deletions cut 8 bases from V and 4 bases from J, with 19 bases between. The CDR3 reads CASATKGPPADTQYF. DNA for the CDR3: TGTGCCAGCGCGACCAAGGGTCCCCCCGCAGATACGCAGTATTTT.

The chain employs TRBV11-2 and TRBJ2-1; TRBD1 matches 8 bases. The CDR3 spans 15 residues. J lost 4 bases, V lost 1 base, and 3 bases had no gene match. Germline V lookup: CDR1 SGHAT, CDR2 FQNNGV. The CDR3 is CASSLGDRNYNEQFF. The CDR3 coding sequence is TGTGCCAGCAGCTTAGGGGACAGGAATTACAATGAGCAGTTCTTC.